The clone carrying this TCR beta chain was counted a few times. What it binds is not known. Unique molecular identifiers were attached to individual cDNA molecules within the library. Original processing notes: Individual samples carried between about 23,224 and 690,600 TCRs, with roughly 96,000 as the median. TCRdb passed the RACE reads through MiXCR, listing each CDR3 protein once. TCRdb assigned the V and J calls; the authors' analysis was not used. Counted here are a few hundred thousand distinct CDR3 sequences, 4.5% to 7% occurring once; the ten biggest clones make up around 8.8%. The sample originates from a study of human T cells and chemical hapten exposure. Findings and caveats of the study: A positive correlation with patch test score was shown by PT1 expanded TCR counts. Expanded TCRs created a significantly greater count of big CDR3 similarity clusters than controls did.

CDR3 length: 15 amino acids. Germline V gives CDR1 DFQATT, CDR2 SNEGSKA (reference sequence). Trimming left V 4 bases short and J 0 bases short, with 16 bases between. Stated time point: pre-sensitization, week 0. Treatment of the sample: therapeutic diphenylcyclopropenone sensitization with weekly scalp DPC. The specimen comprised whole blood, sampled in connection with sensitization to the hapten diphenylcyclopropenone (DPC). The J gene is TRBJ2-7, the V gene TRBV20-1, with D perhaps matching TRBD1 (6 bases). The clonotype was recovered from a woman between 18 and 29 years old with alopecia areata. Some clones in this sample may be carry-over from other donors' samples. The CDR3 reads CSATPLTGVSYEQYF. DNA for the CDR3: TGCAGTGCTACACCTCTGACAGGCGTCTCCTACGAGCAGTACTTC.